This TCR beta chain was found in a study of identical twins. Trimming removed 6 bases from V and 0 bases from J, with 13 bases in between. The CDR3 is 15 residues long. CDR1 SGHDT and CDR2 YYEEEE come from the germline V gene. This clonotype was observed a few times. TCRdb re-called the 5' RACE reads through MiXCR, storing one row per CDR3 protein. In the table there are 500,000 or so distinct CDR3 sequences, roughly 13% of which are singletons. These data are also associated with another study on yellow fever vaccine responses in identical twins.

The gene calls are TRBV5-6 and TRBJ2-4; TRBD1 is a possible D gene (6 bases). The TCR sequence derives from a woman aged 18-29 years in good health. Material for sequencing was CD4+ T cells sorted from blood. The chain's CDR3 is CASTLDRVAKNIQYF. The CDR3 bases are TGTGCCAGCACGTTGGACAGAGTAGCCAAAAACATTCAGTACTTC.